This TCR beta chain is from a study of response to subunit inactivated influenza vaccine. Findings of the study overall: The study's authors posited that every seasonal influenza vaccination enlists few new T cells.

The CDR3 runs to 14 residues. CDR1 MNHNS and CDR2 SASEGT come from the germline V gene. V shed 7 bases and J 4 bases; nucleotides not matched to a gene: 7. TCRdb reprocessed the RT-PCR reads with MiXCR, giving one entry per CDR3 protein. This table holds more than 600,000 distinct CDR3 sequences, less than 20% found once. This clonotype showed up just a few times. Antigen unknown. The input for sequencing was PBMCs from blood, taken 4 to 6 days after vaccination. The chain has TRBV6-1 and TRBJ2-7; 10 nucleotides agree with TRBD2. This TCR came from a man aged 45-65 years who received an inactivated influenza vaccine. The CDR3: CASMGLAGVYEQYF. CDR3 bases: TGTGCCAGCATGGGGCTAGCGGGGGTATACGAGCAGTACTTC.